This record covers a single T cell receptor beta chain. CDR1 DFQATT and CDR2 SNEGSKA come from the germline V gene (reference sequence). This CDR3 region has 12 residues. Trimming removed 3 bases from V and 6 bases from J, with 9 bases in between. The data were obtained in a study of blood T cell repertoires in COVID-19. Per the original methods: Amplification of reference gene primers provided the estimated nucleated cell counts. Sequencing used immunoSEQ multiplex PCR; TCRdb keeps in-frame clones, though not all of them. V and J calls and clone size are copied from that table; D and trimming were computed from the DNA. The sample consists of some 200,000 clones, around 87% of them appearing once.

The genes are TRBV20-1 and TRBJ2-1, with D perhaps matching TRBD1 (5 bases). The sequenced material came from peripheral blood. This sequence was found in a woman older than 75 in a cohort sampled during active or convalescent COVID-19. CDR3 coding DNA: TGCAGTGCTAGTCTTCAGGGCAATGAGCAGTTCTTC. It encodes CSASLQGNEQFF.